This TCR beta chain was documented in a study of cytomegalovirus exposure and HLA in healthy donors. The approximately 120-subject validation cohort, separate from the approximately 630-subject first cohort, included the donors. Produced via immunoSEQ multiplex PCR; TCRdb's table is partial and in-frame only. The table records fewer than 150,000 clones, around 87% of them present only once. V gave up 4 bases and J gave up 4 bases, with 13 bases separating them. This CDR3 spans 15 amino acids. The germline CDR1 and CDR2 sequences are LNHDA and SQIVND (reference sequence). The gene calls are TRBV19 and TRBJ2-2; a possible D gene is TRBD1 (6 bases). What was sequenced was PBMCs. The TCR was taken from a man younger than 30 in good health and CMV-seropositive. CDR3 protein: CASSTYRVSTGELFF. The CDR3 DNA is TGTGCCAGTAGTACCTACAGGGTGAGCACCGGGGAGCTGTTTTTT.